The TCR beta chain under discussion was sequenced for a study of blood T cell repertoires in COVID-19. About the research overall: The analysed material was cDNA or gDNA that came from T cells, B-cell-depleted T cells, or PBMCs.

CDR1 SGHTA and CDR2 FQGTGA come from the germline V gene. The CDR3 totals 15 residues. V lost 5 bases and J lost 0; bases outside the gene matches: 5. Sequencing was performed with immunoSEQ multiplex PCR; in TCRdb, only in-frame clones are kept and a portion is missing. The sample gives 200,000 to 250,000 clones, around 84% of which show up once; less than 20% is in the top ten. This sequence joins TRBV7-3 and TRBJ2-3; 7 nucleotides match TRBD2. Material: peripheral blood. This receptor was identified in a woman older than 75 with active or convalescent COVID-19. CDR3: CASSALASSTDTQYF. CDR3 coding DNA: TGTGCCAGCAGCGCACTAGCGAGTAGCACAGATACGCAGTATTTT.